The clone carrying this T cell receptor beta chain was seen once. This sample is part of a study of blood T cell repertoires in COVID-19. In germline, CDR1 is MNHEY, CDR2 SVGAGI. The trim removed 5 bases at V and 1 base at J, leaving 1 base unmatched. The CDR3 runs to 14 residues. This table comes from immunoSEQ multiplex PCR, and its TCRdb copy is limited to in-frame clones, with some not included. The sample has some 90,000 clones; 85% to 90% are singletons. The sequencing input was peripheral blood. The chain combines TRBV6-5 with TRBJ2-5, with TRBD2 matching over 10 bases. This clonotype was obtained from a woman older than 75 with active COVID-19. CDR3 in amino acids: CASSRTSGQETQYF. The CDR3 nucleotides read TGTGCCAGCAGTCGGACTAGCGGCCAAGAGACCCAGTACTTC.